This T cell receptor beta chain was recovered during a study of T cells in Graves' hyperthyroidism and ophthalmopathy. Amplified TCR beta CDR3 regions came from RNA transcripts. First-round RT-PCR of the TCR CDR3 relied on the HTBI primer set. TCRdb redid the calling of the multiplex PCR reads with MiXCR, one entry per CDR3 protein. Of roughly 650,000 distinct CDR3 sequences in the sample, approximately 16% were seen once. Study-wide results and limits: Clonotypes that were expanded in thyroid above 0.001 mostly appeared in blood too. The model anticipated ophthalmopathy a median about six months pre-onset.

Thyroid ultrasound and orbital computed tomography, with clinical symptoms and serum thyroxine and TRAb, informed diagnoses. In its sample, this clonotype was seen many times. Its antigen is undetermined. Sequenced input: blood. This TCR derives from a woman aged 40 to 50 with Graves' ophthalmopathy.

The CDR3 region has the DNA TGTGCCAGCAGTCCAGTGGGGGGGTCGAACACTGAAGCTTTCTTT. It codes for CASSPVGGSNTEAFF. The chain couples TRBV7-2 to TRBJ1-1; a weak D match, TRBD1 (5 bases). V was trimmed by 6 bases and J by 1 base, leaving 15 bases between them. The V gene's germline CDR1 is SGHTA and CDR2 FQGNSA. The CDR3 extends over 15 amino acids. The full variable domain, completed using reference TRBV7-2 and TRBJ1-1, is GAGVSQSPSNKVTEKGKDVELRCDPISGHTALYWYRQSLGQGLEFLIYFQGNSAPDKSGLPSDRFSAERTGGSVSTLTIQRTQQEDSAVYLCASSPVGGSNTEAFFGQGTRLTVV.